This T cell receptor (beta chain) was identified in a study of vaccination effects on CD4 cells after COVID-19. Study in general: Supplemented with around 9.3 IU/ml IL-2 and roughly 9.2 ug/ml peptides, approximately 2 million PBMC per well were kept in culture.

The CDR3 is made up of 13 amino acids. V was trimmed by 4 bases and J by 3 bases, leaving 7 bases between them. From germline, CDR1 is KGHSH and CDR2 LQKENI. Assay: immunoSEQ multiplex PCR; the TCRdb copy retains only in-frame clones and omits some. The data show 70,000 or so clones, 73% seen once. When around nine days of culture had elapsed, CD4+ T cells were isolated. Vaccine administered to participants consisted of two doses of either BNT162b2 or mRNA-1273. In its sample, this clone was seen a few times. The antigen is not known. The TCR originated in a human donor who received a COVID-19 vaccine. Material: CD4+ T cells from PBMCs cultured without peptide, obtained after COVID-19 vaccination. The chain joins TRBV18 to TRBJ1-5; no clear D. CDR3 in amino acids: CASSRDFNQPQHF. CDR3 coding DNA: TGTGCCAGCTCACGGGATTTCAATCAGCCCCAGCATTTT.